Below are 21 T cell receptor beta chains sequenced from a single sample in a study of metastatic and nonmetastatic thyroid tumors. Thyroid surgery had not been preceded by any treatment in any patient. TCRdb re-called clones via MiXCR from the PCR reads. The sample records some 40,000 clones, approximately 20% being singletons. The source material was tumor tissue. Source of these receptors: a female donor with papillary thyroid cancer or a benign thyroid nodule (not recorded which). Some clones in this sample may be carry-over from other donors' samples.

This clone was counted at least ten times. The genes are TRBV2 and TRBJ2-2; TRBD2 matches 16 bases. This CDR3 comprises 19 residues. The germline V gene has CDR1 SNHLY and CDR2 FYNNEI. The ends lost 4 bases at V and 6 bases at J; junction bases unmatched: 11. CDR3 DNA: TGTGCCAGCAGTGCGAGCCTAGGGACTAGCGGGAGGGCCCCCGGGGAGCTGTTTTTT. Its protein is CASSASLGTSGRAPGELFF.

This clone has just a few counts. Compared with germline, one end of the junction differs, possibly owing to a read error. The chain combines TRBV12-3 or TRBV12-4 with TRBJ2-5; D is uncertain. CDR3 size: 13 residues. CDR3 protein: CASSFRVLVTQYF. CDR3 bases: TGCGCCAGCAGTTTCCGGGTCCTCGTGACCCAGTACTTC.

This clone was seen only a few times. A much larger clone lies one base from this, so it may be a read error. Other DNA sequences in the same sample also yield this CDR3. The chain recombines TRBV10-2 with TRBJ1-1, with D possibly being TRBD1 (6 bases). The CDR3 spans 14 residues. Germline CDR1 reads WSHSY; CDR2 reads SAAADI. The V end lost 6 bases, the J end lost 1 base, and 12 bases lay between the germline ends. The DNA of the CDR3 is TGCGCCAGCAGGAGGGGGGACCCGAACACTGAAGCTTTCTTT. The encoded protein is CASRRGDPNTEAFF.

This clone was picked up many times. V is TRBV11-2 and J is TRBJ1-2, with TRBD1 as a possible D gene (5 bases). Germline CDR1 reads SGHAT; CDR2 reads FQNNGV. This CDR3 is built from 16 residues. The V end lost 2 bases, the J end lost 6 bases, and 19 bases lay between the germline ends. CDR3 residues: CASSLSSGQGRDGYTF. The CDR3 DNA reads TGTGCCAGCAGCTTATCTTCAGGGCAGGGCCGAGATGGCTACACCTTC. Complete variable domain (other parts from reference TRBV11-2 and TRBJ1-2): EAGVAQSPRYKIIEKRQSVAFWCNPISGHATLYWYQQILGQGPKLLIQFQNNGVVDDSQLPKDRFSAERLKGVDSTLKIQPAKLEDSAVYLCASSLSSGQGRDGYTFGSGTRLTVV.

In its sample, this clone was seen many times. CDR3 loop: CASSLGRTLNTGELFF. The CDR3 DNA sequence: TGTGCCAGCAGTTTAGGGCGGACTCTGAACACCGGGGAGCTGTTTTTT. The gene calls are TRBV28 and TRBJ2-2; perhaps TRBD2 as D (5 bases). Germline CDR1 and CDR2: MDHEN and SYDVKM. The V end lost 2 bases, the J end lost 1 base, and 11 bases lay between the germline ends. This CDR3 region has 16 residues.

In the case of this clone: A much larger clonotype is one base distant, so this may be a read error. The chain has TRBV11-1 and TRBJ2-1; 9 positions agree with TRBD2. The CDR3 runs to 17 residues. From germline, CDR1 is SGHAT and CDR2 FQDESV (reference sequence). V trimming: 5 bases; J trimming: 4 bases; junction bases outside the gene matches: 12. CDR3 bases: TGTGCCAGCAGCCCTGGGACTAGCTGGGGGGAGTACAATGAGCAGTTCTTC. It codes for CASSPGTSWGEYNEQFF.

This clone was recorded once. The V and J genes are TRBV24-1 and TRBJ2-6; D remains unclear. The CDR3 runs to 17 residues. The V end was cut by 4 bases, the J end by 6 bases, with 18 bases between. Germline V gene sequence: CDR1 KGHDR, CDR2 SFDVKD. The CDR3 region has the DNA TGTGCCACCAGTGACCCCCGACAACGTCAAGTGGCCAACGTCCTGACTTTC. Its translation is CATSDPRQRQVANVLTF.

Of note for this clone: A much larger clone sits a single nucleotide away, making a read error possible. V and J are TRBV29-1 and TRBJ1-1; D not resolved. Trimming shortened V by 5 bases and J by 4 bases, and 14 bases separated the two germline ends. Per germline, CDR1 SQVTM and CDR2 ANQGSEA. The CDR3 consists of 13 residues. The CDR3 bases are TGCAGCGTTAGGTGGAGCTCAGTCACTGAAGCTTTCTTT. Translated, it gives CSVRWSSVTEAFF. The full variable domain, its missing parts supplied by reference TRBV29-1 and TRBJ1-1, is SAVISQKPSRDICQRGTSLTIQCQVDSQVTMMFWYRQQPGQSLTLIATANQGSEATYESGFVIDKFPISRPNLTFSTLTVSNMSPEDSSIYLCSVRWSSVTEAFFGQGTRLTVV.

This clone was counted between two and nine times. A single base separates this from a much larger clone, so it may be a read error. Other DNA sequences in the same sample also yield this CDR3. The chain couples TRBV4-2 to TRBJ2-1, with 14 bases aligning to TRBD2. V shed 4 bases, J shed 1 base, and the junction held 9 bases outside the gene matches. Per the germline V gene, CDR1 is LGHNA and CDR2 is YNFKEQ. The CDR3 contains 19 residues. The CDR3 here is CASSPGLAGGPRSYNEQFF. DNA for the CDR3: TGTGCCAGCAGCCCAGGACTAGCGGGAGGTCCTAGGTCCTACAATGAGCAGTTCTTC.

This clone appeared once. V is TRBV4-1 and J is TRBJ2-7, with D perhaps TRBD1 (5 bases). This CDR3 contains 14 residues. In germline, CDR1 is MGHRA, CDR2 YSYEKL. V was clipped by 11 bases and J by 0 bases, with 17 bases between them. The CDR3 DNA sequence: TGCGCCGGCCCCTGGGGCCACACCTCCTACGAGCAGTACTTC. It specifies CAGPWGHTSYEQYF.

The rearrangement joins TRBV20-1 to TRBJ2-1; no firm D call. V gave up 2 bases and J gave up 4 bases, with 12 bases separating them. The CDR3 is 14 residues long. Per the germline V gene, CDR1 is DFQATT and CDR2 is SNEGSKA (reference sequence). CDR3 coding DNA: TGCAGTGCTAGAACCAGTGTCCAGTACAATGAGCAGTTCTTC. Residues: CSARTSVQYNEQFF.

The sample holds many counts of this clone. The rearrangement uses TRBV20-1 and TRBJ2-1; no clear D. Germline CDR1 DFQATT, CDR2 SNEGSKA (reference sequence). There are 16 residues in the CDR3. V lost 5 bases and J 3 bases, leaving 20 bases between the germline ends. The CDR3 coding sequence is TGCAGTGCTCCCCCAACCGCTATTTCCGGCTACAATGAGCAGTTCTTC. The encoded protein is CSAPPTAISGYNEQFF.

There are many counts of this clone. The chain uses TRBV6-2 or TRBV6-3 and TRBJ1-1; no clear D. The CDR3 contains 16 residues. CDR1 MNHEY and CDR2 SVGEGT come from the germline V gene. V lost 5 bases to trimming and J lost 1 base, with 17 bases between them. The CDR3 region has the DNA TGTGCCAGCAGTCCTCAATGGGGTTGGGGGAACACTGAAGCTTTCTTT. Its protein product is CASSPQWGWGNTEAFF.

In its sample, this clone was seen many times. The chain joins TRBV5-1 to TRBJ2-5, with D unclear. The V end lost 4 bases, the J end lost 0 bases, and 4 bases lay between the germline ends. Germline CDR1 reads SGHRS; CDR2 reads YFSETQ. The CDR3 is 12 residues long. The CDR3: CASSPYQETQYF. As DNA, the CDR3 is TGCGCCAGCAGCCCCTACCAAGAGACCCAGTACTTC.

This clone was observed a few times. A much more abundant neighbour one base away suggests this may be a read error. Additional DNA sequences in this sample encode the identical CDR3. The genes are TRBV2 and TRBJ1-2; D is unresolved. The CDR3 has 14 amino acids. Germline CDR1 is SNHLY and CDR2 is FYNNEI. Trimming left V 7 bases short and J 8 bases short, with 20 bases between. In DNA form, the CDR3 reads TGTGCCAGCACCCTGGAGGAGGGCCCGAGGGGCTACACCTTC. It specifies CASTLEEGPRGYTF. Looking up the rest from reference TRBV2 and TRBJ1-2 gives the full variable domain: EPEVTQTPSHQVTQMGQEVILRCVPISNHLYFYWYRQILGQKVEFLVSFYNNEISEKSEIFDDQFSVERPDGSNFTLKIRSTKLEDSAMYFCASTLEEGPRGYTFGSGTRLTVV.

A remark on this clone: Given a much more abundant clone one base away, this may be a read error. J is TRBJ1-5 and V is TRBV15; TRBD1 aligns across 8 bases. Germline lookup yields CDR1 LNHNV and CDR2 YYDKDF (reference sequence). The V gene end was trimmed by 1 base and the J gene end by 5 bases; junction bases not matched to a gene: 4. The CDR3 runs 15 residues. The CDR3 spells CATSRARQGYQPQHF. CDR3 nucleotide sequence: TGTGCCACCAGCAGAGCTCGACAGGGGTATCAGCCCCAGCATTTT. Complete variable domain (other parts from reference TRBV15 and TRBJ1-5): DAMVIQNPRYQVTQFGKPVTLSCSQTLNHNVMYWYQQKSSQAPKLLFHYYDKDFNNEADTPDNFQSRRPNTSFCFLDIRSPGLGDTAMYLCATSRARQGYQPQHFGDGTRLSIL.

This clone has at least ten counts. The chain joins TRBV13 to TRBJ2-1, with D possibly TRBD2 on 5 matching bases. V shed 5 bases and J shed 5 bases, with 13 bases lying between them. Germline-derived CDR1 and CDR2 are PRHDT and FYEKMQ (reference sequence). This CDR3 is 14 amino acids long. The CDR3 bases are TGTGCCAGCAGCAGTACTAGTAATAACAATGAGCAGTTCTTC. Translated: CASSSTSNNNEQFF.

This clone has at least ten counts. The gene calls are TRBV12-3 or TRBV12-4 and TRBJ2-1, with D possibly being TRBD1 or TRBD2 (5 bases each). The CDR3 has 16 amino acids. The V gene lost 6 bases and the J gene lost 0 bases, with 15 bases spanning the gap. The chain's CDR3 is CASSRGPPSSYNEQFF. CDR3 sequence (DNA): TGTGCCAGCAGCCGGGGACCACCGAGCTCCTACAATGAGCAGTTCTTC.

This chain connects TRBV7-3 to TRBJ2-7, with 8 bases identical to TRBD2. Germline CDR1 SGHTA, CDR2 FQGTGA. The CDR3 has 15 amino acids. With 3 bases clipped from V and 2 bases from J, the junction kept 6 bases outside the gene matches. CDR3 sequence (DNA): TGTGCCAGCAGCTTGCCGGGACTAGGAGCCTACGAGCAGTACTTC. Translating gives CASSLPGLGAYEQYF.

This clone was seen repeatedly, ten times or more. The chain is built from TRBV20-1 and TRBJ1-1; D perhaps matches TRBD1 (6 bases). The V and J ends lost 0 bases and 4 bases respectively, with 12 bases between them. Germline V gene sequence: CDR1 DFQATT, CDR2 SNEGSKA (reference sequence). This CDR3 spans 14 amino acids. The CDR3 spells CSARETGPGTEAFF. CDR3 sequence (DNA): TGCAGTGCTAGAGAAACAGGGCCGGGCACTGAAGCTTTCTTT.

There are many counts of this clone. The chain is built from TRBV6-1 and TRBJ2-5, with 12 bases that match TRBD2. V shed 5 bases, J shed 5 bases, and the junction held 9 bases outside the gene matches. Germline values: CDR1 MNHNS, CDR2 SASEGT. The CDR3 is made up of 16 amino acids. DNA for the CDR3: TGTGCCAGCAGTTCGTCTAGCGGGAGGGCAAGGGAGACCCAGTACTTC. It translates to CASSSSSGRARETQYF.